This entry concerns a single T cell receptor (beta chain). The data were obtained in a study of OX40 agonist ivuxolimab in advanced cancers. Samples of blood were obtained at baseline, on cycle 4 day 1, and on cycle 7 day 1. This table comes from immunoSEQ multiplex PCR, and its TCRdb copy is limited to in-frame clones, with some not included. The data show under 100,000 clones, approximately 92% seen once. V was trimmed by 5 bases and J by 4 bases, leaving 11 bases between them. Germline V gene sequence: CDR1 SGHNT, CDR2 YENEEA. The CDR3 contains 13 residues. V usage is TRBV11-3 and J usage is TRBJ2-5, with D possibly being TRBD2 (7 bases). Sequencing was performed on CD4+ or CD8+ T cells sorted from blood, taken in a trial of the OX40 agonist ivuxolimab. The receptor was isolated from an adult with an advanced solid tumor such as melanoma, head and neck, liver or kidney cancer. The chain's CDR3 is CASSQGRGETQYF. The CDR3 nucleotides are TGTGCCAGCAGCCAGGGGAGGGGAGAGACCCAGTACTTC. Full variable domain (remainder filled in from reference TRBV11-3 and TRBJ2-5): EAGVVQSPRYKIIEKKQPVAFWCNPISGHNTLYWYLQNLGQGPELLIRYENEEAVDDSQLPKDRFSAERLKGVDSTLKIQPAELGDSAVYLCASSQGRGETQYFGPGTRLLVL.